This TCR beta chain was identified during a study of early T cells in non-severe SARS-CoV-2 infection. Study in general: From unsorted whole blood, bulk RNA was sequenced, and the chains remained unpaired.

The TCR library protocol attached unique molecular identifiers to the individual cDNA molecules. TCRdb fed the 5' RACE reads into MiXCR, producing one record per CDR3 protein. Here the sample spans about 22,000 distinct CDR3 sequences, approximately 5% being singletons. This clonotype was seen ten or more times. Germline CDR1 PRHDT, CDR2 FYEKMQ (reference sequence). Trimming removed 5 bases at V and 4 bases at J, with 10 bases between. CDR3 length: 13 residues. The specimen sequenced was whole blood. J is TRBJ2-3 and V is TRBV13; D is undetermined. The clonotype originates from an adult who was a healthcare worker with PCR-confirmed SARS-CoV-2 infection or an uninfected control (not recorded which). The CDR3 bases are TGTGCCAGCAGCCCGAATAGTCCAGATACGCAGTATTTT. Its translation is CASSPNSPDTQYF. Full variable domain (outside the CDR3, taken from reference TRBV13 and TRBJ2-3): AAGVIQSPRHLIKEKRETATLKCYPIPRHDTVYWYQQGPGQDPQFLISFYEKMQSDKGSIPDRFSAQQFSDYHSELNMSSLELGDSALYFCASSPNSPDTQYFGPGTRLTVL.